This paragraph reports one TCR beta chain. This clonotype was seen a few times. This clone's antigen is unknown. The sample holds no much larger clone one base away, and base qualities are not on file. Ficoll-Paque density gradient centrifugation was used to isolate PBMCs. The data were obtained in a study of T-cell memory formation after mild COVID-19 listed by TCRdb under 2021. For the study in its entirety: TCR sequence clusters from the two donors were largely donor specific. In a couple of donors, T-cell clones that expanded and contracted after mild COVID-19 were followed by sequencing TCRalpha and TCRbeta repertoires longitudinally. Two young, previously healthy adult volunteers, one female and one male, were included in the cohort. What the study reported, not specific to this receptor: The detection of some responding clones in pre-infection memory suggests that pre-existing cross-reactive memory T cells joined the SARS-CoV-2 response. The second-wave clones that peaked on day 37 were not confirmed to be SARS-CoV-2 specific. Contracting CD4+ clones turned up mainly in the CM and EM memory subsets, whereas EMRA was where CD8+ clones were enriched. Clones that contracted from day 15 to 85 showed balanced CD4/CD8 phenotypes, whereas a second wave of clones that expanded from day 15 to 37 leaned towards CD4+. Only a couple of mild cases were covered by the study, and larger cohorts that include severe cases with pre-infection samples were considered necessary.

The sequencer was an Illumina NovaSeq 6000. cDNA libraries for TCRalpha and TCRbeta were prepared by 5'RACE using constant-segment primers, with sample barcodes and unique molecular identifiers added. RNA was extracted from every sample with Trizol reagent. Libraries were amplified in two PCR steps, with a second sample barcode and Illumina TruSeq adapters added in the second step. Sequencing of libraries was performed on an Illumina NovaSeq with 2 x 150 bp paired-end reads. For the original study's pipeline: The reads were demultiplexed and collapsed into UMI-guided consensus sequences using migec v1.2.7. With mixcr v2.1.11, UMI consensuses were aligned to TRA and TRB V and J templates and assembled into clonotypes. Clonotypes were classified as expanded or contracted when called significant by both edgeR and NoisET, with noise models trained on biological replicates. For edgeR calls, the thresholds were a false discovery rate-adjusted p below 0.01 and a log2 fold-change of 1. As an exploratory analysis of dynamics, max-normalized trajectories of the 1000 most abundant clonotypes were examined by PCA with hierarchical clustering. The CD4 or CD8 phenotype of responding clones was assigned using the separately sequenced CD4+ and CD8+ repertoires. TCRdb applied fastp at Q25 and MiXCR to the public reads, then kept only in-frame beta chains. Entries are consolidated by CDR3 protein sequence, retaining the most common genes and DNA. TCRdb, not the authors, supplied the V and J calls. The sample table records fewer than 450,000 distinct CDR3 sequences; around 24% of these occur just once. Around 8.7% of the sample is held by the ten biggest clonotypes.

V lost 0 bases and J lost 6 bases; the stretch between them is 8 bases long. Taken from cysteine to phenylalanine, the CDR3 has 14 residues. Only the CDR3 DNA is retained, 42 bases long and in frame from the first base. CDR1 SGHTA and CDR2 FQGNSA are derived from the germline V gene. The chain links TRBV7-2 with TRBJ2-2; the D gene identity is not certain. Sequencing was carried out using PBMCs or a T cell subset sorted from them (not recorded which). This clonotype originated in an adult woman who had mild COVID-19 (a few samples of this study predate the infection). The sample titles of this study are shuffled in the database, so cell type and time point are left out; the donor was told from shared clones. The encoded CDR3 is CASSLAGLSGELFF. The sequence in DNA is TGTGCCAGCAGCTTAGCAGGGTTGTCCGGGGAGCTGTTTTTT.